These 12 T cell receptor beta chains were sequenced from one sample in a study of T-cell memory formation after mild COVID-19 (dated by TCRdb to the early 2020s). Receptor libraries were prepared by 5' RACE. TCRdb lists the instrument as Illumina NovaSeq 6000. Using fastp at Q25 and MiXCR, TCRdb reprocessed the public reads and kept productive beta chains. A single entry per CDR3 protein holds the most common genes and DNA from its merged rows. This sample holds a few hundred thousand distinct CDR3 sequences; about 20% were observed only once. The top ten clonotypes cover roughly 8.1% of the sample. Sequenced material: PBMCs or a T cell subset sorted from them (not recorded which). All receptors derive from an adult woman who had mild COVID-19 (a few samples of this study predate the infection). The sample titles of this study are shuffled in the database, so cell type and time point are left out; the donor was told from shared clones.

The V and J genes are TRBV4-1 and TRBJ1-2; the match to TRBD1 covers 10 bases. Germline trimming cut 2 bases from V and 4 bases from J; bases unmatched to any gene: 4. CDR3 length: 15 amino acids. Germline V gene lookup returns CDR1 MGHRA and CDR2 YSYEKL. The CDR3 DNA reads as TGCGCCAGCAGCCAAAGGGGACAGGGGATCTATGGCTACACCTTC. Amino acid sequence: CASSQRGQGIYGYTF.

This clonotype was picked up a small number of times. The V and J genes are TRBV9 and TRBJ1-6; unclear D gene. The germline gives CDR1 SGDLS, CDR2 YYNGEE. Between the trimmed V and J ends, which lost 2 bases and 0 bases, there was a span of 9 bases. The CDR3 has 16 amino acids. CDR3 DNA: TGTGCCAGCAGCGTTAGCCGGGCCTCCTATAATTCACCCCTCCACTTT. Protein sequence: CASSVSRASYNSPLHF.

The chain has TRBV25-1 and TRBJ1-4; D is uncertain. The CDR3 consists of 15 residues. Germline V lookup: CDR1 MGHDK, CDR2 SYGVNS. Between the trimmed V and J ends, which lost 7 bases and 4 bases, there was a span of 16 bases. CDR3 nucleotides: TGTGCCAGCACCCAAGGGTTGGGGAATAATGAAAAACTGTTTTTT. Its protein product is CASTQGLGNNEKLFF.

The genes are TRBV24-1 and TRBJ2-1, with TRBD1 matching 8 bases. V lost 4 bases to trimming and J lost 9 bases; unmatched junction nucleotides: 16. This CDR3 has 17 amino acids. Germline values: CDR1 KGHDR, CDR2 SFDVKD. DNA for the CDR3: TGTGCCACCAGTGAGGGGGGACAGGCGGGGACAATCGGTGAGCAGTTCTTC. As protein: CATSEGGQAGTIGEQFF.

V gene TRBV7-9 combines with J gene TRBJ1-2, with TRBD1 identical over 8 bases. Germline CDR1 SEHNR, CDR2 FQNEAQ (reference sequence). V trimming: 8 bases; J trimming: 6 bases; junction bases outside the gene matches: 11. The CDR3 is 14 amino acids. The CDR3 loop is CASCPTGAVDGYTF. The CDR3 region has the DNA TGTGCCAGCTGCCCGACAGGGGCCGTGGATGGCTACACCTTC.

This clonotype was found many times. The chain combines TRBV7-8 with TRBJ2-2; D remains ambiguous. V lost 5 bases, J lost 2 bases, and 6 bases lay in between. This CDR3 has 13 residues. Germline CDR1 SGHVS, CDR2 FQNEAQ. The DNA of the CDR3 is TGTGCCAGCAGCGCCTCTAACACCGGGGAGCTGTTTTTT. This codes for CASSASNTGELFF.

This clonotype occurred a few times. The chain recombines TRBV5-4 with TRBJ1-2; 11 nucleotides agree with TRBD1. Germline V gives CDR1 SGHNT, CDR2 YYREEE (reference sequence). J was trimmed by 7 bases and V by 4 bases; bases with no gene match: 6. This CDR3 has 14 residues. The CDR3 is CASSRGQGASGYTF. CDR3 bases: TGTGCCAGCAGCAGAGGACAGGGGGCTTCTGGCTACACCTTC.

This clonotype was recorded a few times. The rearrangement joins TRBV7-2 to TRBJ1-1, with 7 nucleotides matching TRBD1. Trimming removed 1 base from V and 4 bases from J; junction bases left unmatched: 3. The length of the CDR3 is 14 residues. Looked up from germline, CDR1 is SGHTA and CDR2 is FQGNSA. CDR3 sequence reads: CASSLEGARTEAFF. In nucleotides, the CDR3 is TGTGCCAGCAGCTTAGAGGGGGCGCGCACTGAAGCTTTCTTT. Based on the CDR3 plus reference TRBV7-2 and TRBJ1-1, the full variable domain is GAGVSQSPSNKVTEKGKDVELRCDPISGHTALYWYRQSLGQGLEFLIYFQGNSAPDKSGLPSDRFSAERTGGSVSTLTIQRTQQEDSAVYLCASSLEGARTEAFFGQGTRLTVV.

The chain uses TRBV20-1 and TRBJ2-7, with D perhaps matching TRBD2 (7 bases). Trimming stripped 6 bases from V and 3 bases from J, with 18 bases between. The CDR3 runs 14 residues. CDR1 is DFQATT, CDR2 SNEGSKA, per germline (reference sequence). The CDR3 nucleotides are TGCAGTGCCGAGGGGGGGTTAAGGGACTACGAGCAGTACTTC. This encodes CSAEGGLRDYEQYF.

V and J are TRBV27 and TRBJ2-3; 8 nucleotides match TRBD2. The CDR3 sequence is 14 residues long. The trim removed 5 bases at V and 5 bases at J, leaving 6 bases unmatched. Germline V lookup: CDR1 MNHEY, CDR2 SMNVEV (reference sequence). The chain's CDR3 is CASSQGLGLDTQYF. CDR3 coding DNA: TGTGCCAGCAGTCAGGGACTAGGTCTAGATACGCAGTATTTT.

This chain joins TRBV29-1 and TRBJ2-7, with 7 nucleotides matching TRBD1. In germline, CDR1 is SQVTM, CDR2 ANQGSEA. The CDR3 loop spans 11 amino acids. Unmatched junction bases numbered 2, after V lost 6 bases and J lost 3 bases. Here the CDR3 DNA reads TGCAGCGTGGACAGGTTCTACGAGCAGTACTTC. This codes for CSVDRFYEQYF.

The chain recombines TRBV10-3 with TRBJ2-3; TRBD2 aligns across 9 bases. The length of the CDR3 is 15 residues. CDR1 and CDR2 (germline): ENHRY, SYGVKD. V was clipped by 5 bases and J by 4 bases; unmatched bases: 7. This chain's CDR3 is CAISPGTSRADTQYF. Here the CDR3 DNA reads TGTGCCATCAGTCCAGGGACTAGCAGGGCAGATACGCAGTATTTT.